A single sample is the source of the 27 T cell receptor beta chains below, sequenced in a study of spatial heterogeneity in lung cancer. Whole-study findings and limits: The number of expanded tumor alpha and beta chains correlated with mutation number.

TCRdb reprocessed the 5' RACE reads with MiXCR, giving one entry per CDR3 protein. The data show some 3,000 distinct CDR3 sequences, with 35% seen just once and around 12% held by the top ten. Described time point: sample taken at primary tumor resection. Their specific antigens are unknown. The source material was lung tumor tissue, sampled at surgery. These receptors all stem from a female donor with early-stage non-small cell lung cancer.

This clonotype is large (0.1 to 1%) by share. This rearrangement joins TRBV12-3 or TRBV12-4 to TRBJ2-5; a weak D match, TRBD1 (6 bases). V shed 4 bases and J shed 1 base, with 16 bases lying between them. This CDR3 has 16 residues. In DNA form, the CDR3 reads TGTGCCAGCAGTTCACCTTCGACAGGACCCCAAGAGACCCAGTACTTC. This gives the protein CASSSPSTGPQETQYF.

This clonotype showed up just a few times. The gene calls are TRBV4-3 and TRBJ2-3; D is unclear. The CDR3 has 13 amino acids. CDR1 LGHNA and CDR2 YSLEER come from the germline V gene. Deletions cut 1 base from V and 6 bases from J, with 8 bases between. CDR3 DNA: TGCGCCAGCAGCCAAGGGGATTGGGATACGCAGTATTTT. As protein: CASSQGDWDTQYF.

The J gene is TRBJ2-5, the V gene TRBV2, with 9 bases matching TRBD2. The CDR3 spans 12 residues. Germline V gives CDR1 SNHLY, CDR2 FYNNEI. The V segment lost 8 bases and the J segment 6 bases; nucleotides outside the gene matches: 4. CDR3 region: CASGAGGQTQYF. The CDR3 DNA is TGTGCCAGCGGCGCGGGGGGGCAGACCCAGTACTTC.

This clonotype was recorded a few times. In nucleotides, the CDR3 is TGTGCCAGCAGCCAGGGGGTTTCTGGGGCCAACGTCCTGACTTTC. As protein: CASSQGVSGANVLTF. V is TRBV14 and J is TRBJ2-6; D is tentatively TRBD1 or TRBD2 (5 bases each). V was clipped by 3 bases and J by 1 base, with 7 bases between them. Germline V gene lookup returns CDR1 SGHDN and CDR2 FVKESK. The CDR3 contains 15 residues.

V and J are TRBV7-2 and TRBJ2-7; D gene uncertain. V lost 4 bases to trimming and J lost 3 bases, with 10 bases between them. The CDR3 totals 13 residues. Germline assignment: CDR1 SGHTA and CDR2 FQGNSA. The CDR3 spells CASSWTESYEQYF. In DNA, the CDR3 is TGTGCCAGCAGCTGGACGGAGAGCTACGAGCAGTACTTC.

The rearrangement links TRBV5-6 to TRBJ2-3; 7 nucleotides agree with TRBD1. V gave up 0 bases and J gave up 6 bases; unmatched junction bases: 10. The CDR3 runs to 16 residues. Germline CDR1 is SGHDT and CDR2 is YYEEEE. The CDR3 protein is CASSLEGTVQWDTQYF. CDR3 DNA: TGTGCCAGCAGCTTGGAGGGGACAGTACAATGGGATACGCAGTATTTT.

This clonotype ranks as medium-sized. The J gene is TRBJ2-4, the V gene TRBV10-3; 8 bases fit TRBD2. CDR1 is ENHRY and CDR2 is SYGVKD in the germline V gene. CDR3 length: 14 residues. J lost 5 bases, V lost 4 bases, and 4 bases had no gene match. The CDR3 reads CAISVSGIENIQYF. CDR3 nucleotide sequence: TGTGCCATCAGTGTTAGCGGGATTGAAAACATTCAGTACTTC.

The rearrangement joins TRBV10-3 to TRBJ2-1; TRBD2 agrees at 7 bases. This CDR3 has 13 residues. CDR1 and CDR2 from the germline V gene are ENHRY and SYGVKD. The junction had 6 bases not matched to a gene; V was cut back by 7 bases and J by 6 bases. The CDR3 spells CAIKREGGNEQFF. The CDR3 nucleotides read TGTGCCATCAAGCGGGAAGGCGGCAATGAGCAGTTCTTC.

This clonotype appeared once. The V gene is TRBV6-1, the J gene TRBJ2-1, with D possibly matching TRBD1 (6 bases). Germline values: CDR1 MNHNS, CDR2 SASEGT. With 0 bases removed from V and 2 bases from J, the gap between germline ends came to 11 bases. The CDR3 totals 16 residues. CDR3 amino acids: CASSEAARGTYNEQFF. In nucleotides, the CDR3 is TGTGCCAGCAGTGAAGCGGCCAGGGGAACCTACAATGAGCAGTTCTTC.

By share, this clonotype counts as medium-sized. This chain links TRBV20-1 with TRBJ2-1, with 7 bases that match TRBD2. The germline V gene encodes CDR1 DFQATT and CDR2 SNEGSKA (reference sequence). The CDR3 runs to 16 residues. The V and J ends lost 1 base and 2 bases, in that order; junction bases with no gene match: 8. Written as DNA, the CDR3 is TGCAGTGCTAGAGCAACAGCGGGGACCCCCTACAATGAGCAGTTCTTC. Translating it yields CSARATAGTPYNEQFF.

This chain connects TRBV7-9 to TRBJ2-7; TRBD2 is a possible D gene (7 bases). CDR1 is SEHNR, CDR2 FQNEAQ, per germline (reference sequence). With 5 bases removed from V and 9 bases from J, the gap between germline ends came to 23 bases. CDR3 length equals 15 residues. The CDR3 DNA reads as TGTGCCAGCAGCGCCGGCGGGGGCGCTTGGTATCTGCAGTACTTC. It encodes CASSAGGGAWYLQYF.

The chain is built from TRBV24-1 and TRBJ2-5, with TRBD1 as a possible D gene (6 bases). Germline CDR1 is KGHDR and CDR2 is SFDVKD. This CDR3 has 13 residues. Between the trimmed V and J ends, which lost 4 bases and 12 bases, there was a span of 17 bases. The CDR3 nucleotides are TGTGCCACCAGTGACGGGGACATTCTCCCCAAGTACTTC. It yields the protein CATSDGDILPKYF.

The chain has TRBV7-9 and TRBJ2-5; TRBD1 agrees at 10 bases. The length of the CDR3 is 15 residues. Germline assignment: CDR1 SEHNR and CDR2 FQNEAQ (reference sequence). V lost 4 bases, J lost 4 bases, and 6 bases stayed unmatched. The CDR3 region is CASSSGQGFGETQYF. The CDR3 region has the DNA TGTGCCAGCAGCTCGGGACAGGGGTTCGGAGAGACCCAGTACTTC.

The rearrangement uses TRBV20-1 and TRBJ2-3; D is unresolved. In germline, CDR1 is DFQATT, CDR2 SNEGSKA (reference sequence). The CDR3 consists of 15 residues. The germline V and J ends were trimmed by 6 bases and 0 bases, with 16 bases remaining between them. The CDR3 reads CSALNPALSTDTQYF. The CDR3 coding sequence is TGCAGTGCCCTCAATCCAGCACTGAGCACAGATACGCAGTATTTT.

The CDR3 DNA sequence: TGTGCCAGCAGCCAAGAGACTAGCGGCCCCAATGAGCAGTTCTTC. Its translation is CASSQETSGPNEQFF. The gene calls are TRBV4-2 and TRBJ2-1; TRBD2 matches 9 bases. CDR3 length: 15 residues. Trimming at V came to 0 bases and at J to 6 bases, leaving 3 bases not matched to a gene. CDR1 is LGHNA and CDR2 is YNFKEQ in the germline V gene.

The table lists this clonotype with a count of one. The chain carries TRBV5-1 and TRBJ2-3, with no clear D. From germline, CDR1 is SGHRS and CDR2 YFSETQ. This CDR3 spans 13 amino acids. The germline V and J ends were trimmed by 4 bases and 2 bases, with 8 bases remaining between them. The CDR3 nucleotides are TGCGCCAGCAGCCCGTCCAACACAGATACGCAGTATTTT. Amino acids: CASSPSNTDTQYF.

The chain is built from TRBV27 and TRBJ2-7; no clear D. Trimming removed 4 bases at V and 9 bases at J, with 16 bases between. Germline V CDR1 and CDR2: MNHEY, SMNVEV (reference sequence). The CDR3 contains 13 residues. In DNA, the CDR3 is TGTGCCAGCAGTTATGGGCCCCCTGGTCCGCAGTACTTC. Translating gives CASSYGPPGPQYF.

In this sample, this clonotype turned up a few times. This chain connects TRBV7-2 to TRBJ2-5; D unclear. The V end was cut by 3 bases, the J end by 2 bases, with 7 bases between. This CDR3 spans 13 amino acids. CDR1 is SGHTA, CDR2 FQGNSA, per germline. CDR3 in DNA: TGTGCCAGCAGCTTTAGTCAGCAAGAGACCCAGTACTTC. This sequence encodes CASSFSQQETQYF.

A note on this clonotype: The junction shows a germline mismatch at one end, possibly a read error. The rearrangement uses TRBV7-7 and TRBJ2-5; 9 nucleotides align to TRBD2. The CDR3 is made up of 14 amino acids. The germline V gene has CDR1 SSHAT and CDR2 FNYEAQ (reference sequence). CDR3 bases: TGTGCTAGCAGCTTAGCGGGAGCCCAGGAGACCCAGTACTTC. Amino acid sequence: CASSLAGAQETQYF.

This chain links TRBV2 with TRBJ2-2; the D is unclear. The CDR3 is 14 amino acids. Germline CDR1 is SNHLY and CDR2 is FYNNEI. V lost 6 bases, J lost 0 bases, and 8 bases lay in between. CDR3 amino acids: CASSVPSNTGELFF. The CDR3 nucleotides read TGTGCCAGCAGCGTTCCATCGAACACCGGGGAGCTGTTTTTT.

The chain uses TRBV3-1 and TRBJ2-5, with TRBD1 matching 11 bases. Germline CDR1 reads LGHDT; CDR2 reads YNNKEL (reference sequence). Trimming removed 3 bases from V and 5 bases from J; junction bases left unmatched: 5. CDR3 length: 15 residues. The CDR3 sequence: CASSQGQGVPETQYF. The CDR3 bases are TGTGCCAGCAGCCAGGGACAGGGGGTACCGGAGACCCAGTACTTC.

Relative to its sample, this clonotype is medium-sized. V and J are TRBV6-6 and TRBJ2-1; D gene unclear. The germline V gene has CDR1 MNHNY and CDR2 SVGAGI (reference sequence). CDR3 length: 16 residues. V shed 4 bases and J shed 1 base, with 14 bases lying between them. The DNA for the CDR3 is TGTGCCAGCAGTTTTATACCCAGTGGTTCCTACAATGAGCAGTTCTTC. Translating gives CASSFIPSGSYNEQFF.

This sequence joins TRBV20-1 and TRBJ2-1; 9 nucleotides line up with TRBD2. CDR1 and CDR2 from the germline V gene are DFQATT and SNEGSKA (reference sequence). The CDR3 covers 14 residues. Trimming took 3 bases from V and 7 from J; bases not matched to a gene: 7. For the CDR3, the DNA is TGCAGTGCTAGTCTGCGCGGGAGGGAGAATGAGCAGTTCTTC. Its protein is CSASLRGRENEQFF.

This clonotype was counted between two and nine times. V and J are TRBV12-3 or TRBV12-4 and TRBJ2-1; TRBD1 might be the D (6 bases). The CDR3 contains 13 residues. Trimming took off 10 bases at V and 5 bases at J, with 15 bases between the two ends. CDR3 sequence (DNA): TGTGCCACCCACAGGGCAGAACACAATGAGCAGTTCTTC. This sequence encodes CATHRAEHNEQFF.

This clonotype showed up just a few times. The chain is built from TRBV6-1 and TRBJ2-1; D gene ambiguous. The CDR3 is made up of 13 amino acids. V lost 4 bases to trimming and J lost 5 bases, with 9 bases between them. Per germline, CDR1 MNHNS and CDR2 SASEGT. Here the CDR3 reads CASSVDPHNEQFF. The CDR3 nucleotides read TGTGCCAGCAGTGTCGACCCACACAATGAGCAGTTCTTC.

As to this clonotype: A clone one base away is much larger, so this may be a read error. The V call is TRBV11-1, the J call TRBJ2-1; TRBD2 agrees at 9 bases. Germline CDR1 and CDR2: SGHAT and FQDESV (reference sequence). The CDR3 sequence is 15 residues long. V was clipped by 5 bases and J by 10 bases; unmatched bases: 12. CDR3 sequence: CASSGSGGGVGEQFF. CDR3 nucleotides: TGTGCCAGCAGCGGGTCTGGCGGGGGGGTCGGCGAGCAGTTCTTC.

J is TRBJ2-5 and V is TRBV27, with 11 bases identical to TRBD2. With V trimmed by 8 bases and J by 2 bases, 10 bases remained unmatched. The CDR3 extends over 16 amino acids. Germline CDR1 MNHEY, CDR2 SMNVEV (reference sequence). As DNA, the CDR3 is TGTGCCAGCGGGGAAGGACTAGCGGGCTTGCAAGAGACCCAGTACTTC. It encodes CASGEGLAGLQETQYF.